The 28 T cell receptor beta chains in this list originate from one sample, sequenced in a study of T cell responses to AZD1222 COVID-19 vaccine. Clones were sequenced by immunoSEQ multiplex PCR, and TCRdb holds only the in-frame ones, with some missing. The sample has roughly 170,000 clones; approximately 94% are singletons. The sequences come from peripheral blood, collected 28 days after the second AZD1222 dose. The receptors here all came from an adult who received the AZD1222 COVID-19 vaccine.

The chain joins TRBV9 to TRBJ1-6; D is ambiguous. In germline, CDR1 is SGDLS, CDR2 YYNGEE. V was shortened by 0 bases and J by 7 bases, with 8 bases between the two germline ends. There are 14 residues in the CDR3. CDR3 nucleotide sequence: TGTGCCAGCAGCGTAGTACCAGAAAATTCACCCCTCCACTTT. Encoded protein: CASSVVPENSPLHF.

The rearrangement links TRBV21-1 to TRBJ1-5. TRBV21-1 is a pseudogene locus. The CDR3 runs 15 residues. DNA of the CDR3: TGTGCCAGCAACGCCTGGACGGGACTCAATCAGCCCCAGCATTTT. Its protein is CASNAWTGLNQPQHF.

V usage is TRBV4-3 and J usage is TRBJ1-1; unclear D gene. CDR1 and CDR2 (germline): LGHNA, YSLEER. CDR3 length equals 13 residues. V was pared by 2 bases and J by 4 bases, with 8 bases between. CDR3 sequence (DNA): TGCGCCAGCAGCCAAAGGCGGAGCACTGAAGCTTTCTTT. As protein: CASSQRRSTEAFF.

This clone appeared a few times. The DNA of the CDR3 is TGTGCCAGCAGTCTGACAGACACCGGGGAGCTGTTTTTT. Amino acid sequence: CASSLTDTGELFF. The chain carries TRBV6-5 and TRBJ2-2; tentative D call: TRBD1 (5 bases). The germline V gene encodes CDR1 MNHEY and CDR2 SVGAGI. The V gene lost 5 bases and the J gene lost 3 bases, with 7 bases spanning the gap. The CDR3 runs 13 residues.

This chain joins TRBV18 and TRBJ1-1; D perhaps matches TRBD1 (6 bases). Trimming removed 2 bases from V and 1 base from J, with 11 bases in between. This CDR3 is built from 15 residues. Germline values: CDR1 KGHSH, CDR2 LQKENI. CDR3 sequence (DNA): TGTGCCAGCTCACCAGCCGGGGGCAGGAACACTGAAGCTTTCTTT. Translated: CASSPAGGRNTEAFF.

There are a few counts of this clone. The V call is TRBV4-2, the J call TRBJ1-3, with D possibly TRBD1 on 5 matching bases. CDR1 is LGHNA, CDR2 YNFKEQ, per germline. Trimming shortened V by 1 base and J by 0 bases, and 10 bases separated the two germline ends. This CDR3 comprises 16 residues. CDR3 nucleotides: TGTGCCAGCAGCCAAGGGGACCGCGTCTCTGGAAACACCATATATTTT. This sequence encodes CASSQGDRVSGNTIYF.

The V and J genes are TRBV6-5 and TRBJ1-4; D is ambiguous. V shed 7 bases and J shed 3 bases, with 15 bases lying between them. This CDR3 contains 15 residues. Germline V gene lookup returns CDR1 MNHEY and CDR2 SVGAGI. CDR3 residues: CASTLTPWANEKLFF. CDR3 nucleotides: TGTGCCAGCACCCTCACTCCCTGGGCTAATGAAAAACTGTTTTTT.

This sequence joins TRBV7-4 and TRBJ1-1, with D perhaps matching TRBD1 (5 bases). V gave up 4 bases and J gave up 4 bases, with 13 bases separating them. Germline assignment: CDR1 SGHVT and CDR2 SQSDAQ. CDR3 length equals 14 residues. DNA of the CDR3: TGTGCCAGCAGCTCCCCCGGGGGGGGCACTGAAGCTTTCTTT. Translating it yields CASSSPGGGTEAFF.

The CDR3 coding sequence is TGTGCCAGTAGTATTGGCAGTCACACCTATGGCTACACCTTC. It specifies CASSIGSHTYGYTF. The chain uses TRBV19 and TRBJ1-2; no definite D call. The V gene lost 3 bases and the J gene lost 4 bases, with 12 bases spanning the gap. The CDR3 spans 14 residues. Germline-derived CDR1 and CDR2 are LNHDA and SQIVND (reference sequence).

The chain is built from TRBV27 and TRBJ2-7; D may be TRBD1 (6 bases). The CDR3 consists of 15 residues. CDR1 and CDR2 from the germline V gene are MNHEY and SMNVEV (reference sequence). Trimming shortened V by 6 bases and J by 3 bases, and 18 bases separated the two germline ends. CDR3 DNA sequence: TGTGCCAGCAGCCCCGCCGGGACAACTCTCTACGAGCAGTACTTC. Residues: CASSPAGTTLYEQYF.

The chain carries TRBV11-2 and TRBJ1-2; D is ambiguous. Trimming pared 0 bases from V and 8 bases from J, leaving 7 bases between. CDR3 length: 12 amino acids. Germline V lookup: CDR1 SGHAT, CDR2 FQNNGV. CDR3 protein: CASSLEGNGYTF. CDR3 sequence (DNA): TGTGCCAGCAGCTTAGAAGGGAACGGCTACACCTTC.

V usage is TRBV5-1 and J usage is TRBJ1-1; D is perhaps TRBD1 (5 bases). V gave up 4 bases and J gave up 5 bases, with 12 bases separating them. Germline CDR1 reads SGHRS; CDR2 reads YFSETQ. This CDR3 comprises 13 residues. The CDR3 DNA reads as TGCGCCAGCAGCGACTATGGGGGAACTGAAGCTTTCTTT. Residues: CASSDYGGTEAFF. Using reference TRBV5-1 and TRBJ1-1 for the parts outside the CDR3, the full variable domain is KAGVTQTPRYLIKTRGQQVTLSCSPISGHRSVSWYQQTPGQGLQFLFEYFSETQRNKGNFPGRFSGRQFSNSRSEMNVSTLELGDSALYLCASSDYGGTEAFFGQGTRLTVV.

CDR3 DNA sequence: TGCGCCAGCAGCCTCGACAGTATCCTCTCCTACGAGCAGTACTTC. This encodes CASSLDSILSYEQYF. The chain is built from TRBV5-1 and TRBJ2-7; D is possibly TRBD1 (5 bases). The CDR3 length is 15 residues. Germline CDR1 reads SGHRS; CDR2 reads YFSETQ. Trimming removed 4 bases at V and 0 bases at J, with 14 bases between.

The DNA of the CDR3 is TGTGCCAGTAAATGGGTGGTCGCGGTCCCCCAGGACACCGGGGAGCTGTTTTTT. It codes for CASKWVVAVPQDTGELFF. This chain connects TRBV19 to TRBJ2-2; D is uncertain. CDR3 length equals 18 residues. V lost 7 bases and J 3 bases, leaving 24 bases between the germline ends. In germline, CDR1 is LNHDA, CDR2 SQIVND (reference sequence).

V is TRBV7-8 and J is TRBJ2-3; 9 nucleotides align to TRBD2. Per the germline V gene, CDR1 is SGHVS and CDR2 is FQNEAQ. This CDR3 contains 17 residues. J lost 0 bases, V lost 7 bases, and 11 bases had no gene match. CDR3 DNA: TGTGCCAGCAACTCGAAAATAGCGGGAGCTAGCACAGATACGCAGTATTTT. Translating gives CASNSKIAGASTDTQYF.

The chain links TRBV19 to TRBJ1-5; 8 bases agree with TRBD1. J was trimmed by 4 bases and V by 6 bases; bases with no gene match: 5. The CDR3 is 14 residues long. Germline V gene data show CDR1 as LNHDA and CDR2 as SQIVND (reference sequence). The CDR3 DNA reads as TGTGCCAGTAGCACACAGGGGGATAATCAGCCCCAGCATTTT. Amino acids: CASSTQGDNQPQHF. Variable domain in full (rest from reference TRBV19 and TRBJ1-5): DGGITQSPKYLFRKEGQNVTLSCEQNLNHDAMYWYRQDPGQGLRLIYYSQIVNDFQKGDIAEGYSVSREKKESFPLTVTSAQKNPTAFYLCASSTQGDNQPQHFGDGTRLSIL.

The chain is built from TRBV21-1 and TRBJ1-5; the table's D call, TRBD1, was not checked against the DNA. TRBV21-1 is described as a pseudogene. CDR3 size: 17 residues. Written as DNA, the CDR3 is TGTGCCAGCAGCAAACTGGGGCACCGCGACGGCAATCAGCCCCAGCATTTT. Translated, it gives CASSKLGHRDGNQPQHF.

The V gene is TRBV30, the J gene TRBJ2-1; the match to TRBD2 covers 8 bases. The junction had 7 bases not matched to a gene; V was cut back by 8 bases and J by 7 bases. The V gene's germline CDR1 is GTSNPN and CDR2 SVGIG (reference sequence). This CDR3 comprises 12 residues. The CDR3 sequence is CAGSSGRNEQFF. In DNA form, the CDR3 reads TGTGCCGGATCTAGCGGGCGTAATGAGCAGTTCTTC.

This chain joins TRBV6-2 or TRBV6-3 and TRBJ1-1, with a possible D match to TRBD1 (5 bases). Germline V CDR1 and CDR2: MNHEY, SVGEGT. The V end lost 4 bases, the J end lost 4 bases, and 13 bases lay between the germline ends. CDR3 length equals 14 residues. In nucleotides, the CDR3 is TGTGCCAGCAGTTCCGGGACCCTACTCACTGAAGCTTTCTTT. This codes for CASSSGTLLTEAFF.

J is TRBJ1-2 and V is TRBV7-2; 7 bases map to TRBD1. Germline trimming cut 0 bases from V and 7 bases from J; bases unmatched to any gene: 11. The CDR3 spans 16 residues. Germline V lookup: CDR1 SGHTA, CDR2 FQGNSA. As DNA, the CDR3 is TGTGCCAGCAGCTTAGCGGGACAGTTCTCTCCTTCTGGCTACACCTTC. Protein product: CASSLAGQFSPSGYTF.

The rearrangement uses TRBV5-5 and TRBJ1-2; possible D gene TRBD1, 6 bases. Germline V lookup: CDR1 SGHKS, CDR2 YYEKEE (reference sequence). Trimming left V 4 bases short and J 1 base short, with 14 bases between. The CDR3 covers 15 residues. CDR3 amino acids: CASSPGGGRNYGYTF. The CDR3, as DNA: TGTGCCAGCAGCCCTGGAGGGGGGCGTAACTATGGCTACACCTTC.

CDR3 amino acids: CASSPPDPGPDTQYF. The CDR3, as DNA: TGTGCCAGCAGCCCCCCCGACCCAGGCCCAGATACGCAGTATTTT. The V call is TRBV7-3, the J call TRBJ2-3; D ambiguous. The V gene's germline CDR1 is SGHTA and CDR2 FQGTGA. V dropped 5 bases and J dropped 4 bases, with 16 bases sitting between them. The CDR3 has 15 residues.

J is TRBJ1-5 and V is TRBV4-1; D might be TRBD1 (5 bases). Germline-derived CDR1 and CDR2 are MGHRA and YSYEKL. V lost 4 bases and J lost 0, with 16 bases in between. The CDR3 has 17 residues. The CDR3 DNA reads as TGCGCCAGCAGCCGGGACCCCAGGGAGTATAGCAATCAGCCCCAGCATTTT. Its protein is CASSRDPREYSNQPQHF.

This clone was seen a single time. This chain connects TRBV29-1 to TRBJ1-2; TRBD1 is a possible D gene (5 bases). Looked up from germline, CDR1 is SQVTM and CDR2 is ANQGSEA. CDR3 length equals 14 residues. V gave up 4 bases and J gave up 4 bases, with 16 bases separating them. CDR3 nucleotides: TGCAGCGTTGGGGGCATTCTTTTAGGCTATGGCTACACCTTC. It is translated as CSVGGILLGYGYTF.

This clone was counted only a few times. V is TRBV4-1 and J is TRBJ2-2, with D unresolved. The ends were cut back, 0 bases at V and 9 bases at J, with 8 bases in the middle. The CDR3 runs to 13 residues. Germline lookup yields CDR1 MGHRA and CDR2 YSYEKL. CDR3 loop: CASSQESNWELFF. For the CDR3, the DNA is TGCGCCAGCAGCCAAGAAAGTAACTGGGAGCTGTTTTTT.

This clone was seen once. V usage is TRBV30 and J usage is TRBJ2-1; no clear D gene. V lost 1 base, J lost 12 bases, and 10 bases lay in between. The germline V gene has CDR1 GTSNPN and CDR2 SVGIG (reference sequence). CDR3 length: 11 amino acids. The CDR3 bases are TGTGCCTGGAGTGATTATGGGTTGCAGTTCTTC. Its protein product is CAWSDYGLQFF.

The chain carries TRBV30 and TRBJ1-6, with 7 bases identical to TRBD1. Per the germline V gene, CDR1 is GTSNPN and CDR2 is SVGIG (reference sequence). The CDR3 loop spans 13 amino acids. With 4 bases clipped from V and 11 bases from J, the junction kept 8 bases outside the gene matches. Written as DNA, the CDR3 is TGTGCCTGGACTGCACAGGGGCGGACACCCCTCCACTTT. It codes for CAWTAQGRTPLHF.

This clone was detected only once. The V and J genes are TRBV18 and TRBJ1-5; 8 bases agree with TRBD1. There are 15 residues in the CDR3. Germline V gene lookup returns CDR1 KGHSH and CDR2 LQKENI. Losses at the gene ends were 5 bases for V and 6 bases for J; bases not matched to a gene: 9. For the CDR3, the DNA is TGTGCCAGCTCAACAGGGACAGGCTGGAGTCAGCCCCAGCATTTT. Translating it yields CASSTGTGWSQPQHF.